This T cell receptor (beta chain) comes out of a study of shared clonotypes between healthy human individuals. Findings and limits, study-wide: When naive CD4 clonotypes were compared across a few donors, 4% to 6.5% were shared. Only blood was sampled; tissue repertoires likely differ.

Method: immunoSEQ multiplex PCR; TCRdb's copy keeps in-frame clones and lacks some. In the table there are 900,000 to 1,200,000 clones, around 82% of which are singletons. From CD4+ cells came CD45RA+ naive and CD45RA-negative memory subsets. For this clone: Its antigen remains unknown.

The source material was memory CD4+ T cells from PBMCs. Subset denoted: CD45RA-negative fraction. The receptor comes from a man aged 18 to 29 in good health. Some clones in this sample may be carry-over from other donors' samples.

CDR3 in amino acids: CSVYGPDTGELFF. Written as DNA, the CDR3 is TGCAGCGTTTACGGACCCGACACCGGGGAGCTGTTTTTT. The genes are TRBV29-1 and TRBJ2-2; the D is unclear. The CDR3 is 13 residues long. Germline V gene sequence: CDR1 SQVTM, CDR2 ANQGSEA. V lost 5 bases and J 3 bases, leaving 10 bases between the germline ends.